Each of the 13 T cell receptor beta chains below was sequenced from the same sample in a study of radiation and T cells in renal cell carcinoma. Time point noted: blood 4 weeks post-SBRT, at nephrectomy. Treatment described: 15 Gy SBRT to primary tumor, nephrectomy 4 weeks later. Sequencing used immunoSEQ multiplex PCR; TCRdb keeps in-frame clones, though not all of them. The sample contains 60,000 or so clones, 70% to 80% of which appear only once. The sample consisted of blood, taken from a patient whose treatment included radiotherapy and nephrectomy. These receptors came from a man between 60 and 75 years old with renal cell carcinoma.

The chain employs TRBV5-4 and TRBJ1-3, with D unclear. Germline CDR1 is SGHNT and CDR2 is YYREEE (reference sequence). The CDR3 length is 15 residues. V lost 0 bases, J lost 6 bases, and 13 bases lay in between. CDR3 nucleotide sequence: TGTGCCAGCAGCTTGGGCCACTCGGCCCCAAACACCATATATTTT. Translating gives CASSLGHSAPNTIYF.

CDR3 nucleotide sequence: TGTGCCAGTAGTCCCTTGTGGAGAGGGCAAAGGGAGCAGTTCTTC. It encodes CASSPLWRGQREQFF. The rearrangement joins TRBV19 to TRBJ2-1; weak D call: TRBD2 (5 bases). Per germline, CDR1 LNHDA and CDR2 SQIVND (reference sequence). This CDR3 has 15 residues. V lost 5 bases, J lost 10 bases, and 21 bases lay in between.

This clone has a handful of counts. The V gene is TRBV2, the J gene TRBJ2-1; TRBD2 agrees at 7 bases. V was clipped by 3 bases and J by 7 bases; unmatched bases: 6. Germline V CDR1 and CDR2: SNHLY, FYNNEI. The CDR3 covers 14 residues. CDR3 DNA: TGTGCCAGCAGTGAGGCGGGAGATTATAATGAGCAGTTCTTC. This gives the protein CASSEAGDYNEQFF.

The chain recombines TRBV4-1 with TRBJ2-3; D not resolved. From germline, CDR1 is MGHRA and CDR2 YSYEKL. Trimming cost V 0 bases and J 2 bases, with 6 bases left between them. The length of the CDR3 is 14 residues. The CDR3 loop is CASSQEATTDTQYF. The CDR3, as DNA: TGCGCCAGCAGCCAAGAGGCTACCACAGATACGCAGTATTTT.

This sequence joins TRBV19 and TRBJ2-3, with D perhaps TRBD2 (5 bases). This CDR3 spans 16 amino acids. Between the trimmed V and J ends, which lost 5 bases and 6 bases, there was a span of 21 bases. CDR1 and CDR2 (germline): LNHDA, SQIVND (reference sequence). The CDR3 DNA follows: TGTGCCAGTAGTTCCCCAGGCGGGCCCACCGGGGATACGCAGTATTTT. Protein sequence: CASSSPGGPTGDTQYF.

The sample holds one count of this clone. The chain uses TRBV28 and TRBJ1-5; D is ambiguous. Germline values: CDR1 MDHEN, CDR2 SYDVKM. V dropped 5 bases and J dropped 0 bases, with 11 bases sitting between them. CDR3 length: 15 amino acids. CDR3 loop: CASSLHGYSNQPQHF. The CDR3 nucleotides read TGTGCCAGCAGTCTACATGGATATAGCAATCAGCCCCAGCATTTT.

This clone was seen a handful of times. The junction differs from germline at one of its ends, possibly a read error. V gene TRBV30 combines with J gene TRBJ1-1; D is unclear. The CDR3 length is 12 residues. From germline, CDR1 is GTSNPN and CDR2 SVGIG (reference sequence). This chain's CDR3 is CAGKRGNSEAFF. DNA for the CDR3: TGTGCCGGGAAGAGAGGGAACTCTGAAGCTTTCTTT.

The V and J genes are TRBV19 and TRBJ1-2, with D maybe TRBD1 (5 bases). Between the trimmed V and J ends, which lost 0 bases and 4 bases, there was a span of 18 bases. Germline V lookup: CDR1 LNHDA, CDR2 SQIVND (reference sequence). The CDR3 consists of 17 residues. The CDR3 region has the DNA TGTGCCAGTAGTATAGATTCATGGACAACTACCTTCTATGGCTACACCTTC. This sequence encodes CASSIDSWTTTFYGYTF.

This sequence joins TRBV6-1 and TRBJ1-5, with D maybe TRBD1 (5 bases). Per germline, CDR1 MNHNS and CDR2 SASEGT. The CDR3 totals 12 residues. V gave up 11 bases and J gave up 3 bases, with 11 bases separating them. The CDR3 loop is CAGAGDNQPQHF. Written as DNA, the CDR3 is TGTGCCGGGGCAGGAGACAATCAGCCCCAGCATTTT.

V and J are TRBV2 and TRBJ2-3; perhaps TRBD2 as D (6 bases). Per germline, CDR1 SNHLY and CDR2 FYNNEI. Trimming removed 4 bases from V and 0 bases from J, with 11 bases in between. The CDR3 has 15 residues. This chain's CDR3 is CASSGGLPSTDTQYF. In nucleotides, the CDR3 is TGTGCCAGCAGTGGGGGACTTCCTAGCACAGATACGCAGTATTTT.

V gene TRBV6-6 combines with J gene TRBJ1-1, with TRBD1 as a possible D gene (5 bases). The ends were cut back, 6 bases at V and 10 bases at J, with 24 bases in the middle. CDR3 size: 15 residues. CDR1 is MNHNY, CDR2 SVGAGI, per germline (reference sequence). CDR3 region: CASSQFGTQVRGAFF. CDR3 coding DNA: TGTGCCAGCAGCCAATTTGGGACCCAAGTTCGGGGAGCTTTCTTT.

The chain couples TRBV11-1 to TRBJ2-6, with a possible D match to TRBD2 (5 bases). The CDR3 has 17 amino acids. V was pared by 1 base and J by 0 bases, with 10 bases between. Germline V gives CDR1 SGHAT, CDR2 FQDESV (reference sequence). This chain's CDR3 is CASSLDRLFSGANVLTF. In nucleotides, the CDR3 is TGTGCCAGCAGCTTAGACAGACTATTCTCTGGGGCCAACGTCCTGACTTTC.

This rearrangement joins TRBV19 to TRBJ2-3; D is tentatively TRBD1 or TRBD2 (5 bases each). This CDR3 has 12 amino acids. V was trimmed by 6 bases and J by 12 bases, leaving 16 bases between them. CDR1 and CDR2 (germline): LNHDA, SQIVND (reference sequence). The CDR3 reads CASSSGTNSQYF. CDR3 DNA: TGTGCCAGTAGCTCCGGGACCAACAGTCAGTATTTT.